The sequence of this T cell receptor (beta chain) was determined in a study of blood T cell repertoires in COVID-19 (dated by TCRdb to 2018 to 2021). For context, the study as a whole: Collaborator samples came from the United States, Italy and Spain and covered acute and convalescent phases of COVID-19. Where available, HLA class I and class II types were taken from metadata supplied by the sample provider and were not determined by assay-based typing. The sample metadata nearly always contained a de-identified subject ID, COVID-19 status, age in years and sex. The repertoires were made available in a free public database intended to serve as a resource for research on the immune response to SARS-CoV-2. The prospective study material was composed of cDNA or gDNA derived from T cells, B-cell-depleted T cells, or PBMCs. Samples came from the ongoing ImmuneRACE study (first 160 participants) plus 1,254 subjects from 6 global collaborators. The dataset comprised deeply sampled blood TCRbeta repertoires from subjects exposed to, actively infected with, or recovered from COVID-19. Broader findings and caveats from the paper: The amount of clinical and demographic metadata varied by source and participant and was provided uncurated.

Including the terminal cysteine and phenylalanine, the CDR3 comprises 14 residues. Kept here is only the CDR3 DNA, which spans 42 bases and is read in frame from base 1. V was cut back by 5 bases and J by 2 bases, leaving a gap of 12 bases between them. The CDR1 and CDR2 encoded by the germline V gene are SNHLY and FYNNEI. Each collaborating institution followed its own protocols to collect whole blood in K2EDTA tubes. For TCRbeta analysis, collaborators shipped samples as frozen whole blood, isolated PBMCs, or DNA extracted from either of those sample types. As concerns this clone: Its antigen is unknown. No base quality information exists; no much larger clone differs at one position.

TCRbeta CDR3 regions were amplified from genomic DNA using the immunoSEQ Assay, a bias-controlled multiplex PCR. The original methods were these. The number of nucleated cells in each sample was estimated by amplification of reference gene primers within the assay. To quantify the absolute abundance of each unique TCRbeta CDR3 rearrangement, sequence reads were collapsed and filtered. For each sample, productive Simpson clonality was calculated by taking the square root of Simpson's diversity index across productive rearrangements. Entries here come from immuneACCESS through TCRdb and include only in-frame sequences with V and J called. Some clones fail to appear in such tables; in the studies checked, an unresolved V gene covers under half of the shortfall, and the cause of the remainder is unknown. V and J calls and clone size are as listed in that table; D and trimming were resolved from the DNA. The sample table lists tens of thousands of clones, over 75% of them with a count of one. Of the sample, roughly 2.9% is held by the ten largest clones.

The specimen sequenced was peripheral blood. The source is a man older than 75 with acute or convalescent COVID-19. This sequence uses TRBV2 and TRBJ2-5, with TRBD1 perhaps the D gene, on 6 matching bases. The CDR3 protein is CASSSQGIQETQYF. The DNA reads as follows: TGTGCCAGCAGTTCACAGGGTATTCAAGAGACCCAGTACTTC.